Listed below are T cell receptor beta chains from one sample, sequenced in a study of radiotherapy plus CTLA-4 blockade in lung cancer. Method: immunoSEQ multiplex PCR; TCRdb's copy keeps in-frame clones and lacks some. The repertoire holds tens of thousands of clones, with 76% as singletons. The source was peripheral blood, collected from a patient treated with radiotherapy plus ipilimumab. The origin of the receptors is a human donor with non-small cell lung cancer whose response to radiotherapy plus ipilimumab could not be evaluated. Some clones in this sample may be carry-over from other donors' samples. The CDR3 runs from the conserved cysteine through the conserved F or W.

>TRBV11-1|TRBJ2-7
CASSQTQGNSYEQYF
>TRBV18|TRBJ1-6
CASSPTGDRNSPLHF
>TRBV7-9|TRBJ1-1
CASRWTGANEAFF
>TRBV4-1|-
CASSQDWGQGFNEQYF
>TRBV4-1|TRBJ2-1
CASSQRGFYNEQFF
>TRBV6-6|TRBJ1-1
CASSYSRQANTEAFF
>TRBV27|TRBJ1-6
CASSPFPGLQAPSSYNSPLHF
>TRBV7-2|TRBJ1-2
CASSSTGLLNYGYTF
>TRBV18|TRBJ2-3
CASSPRAGADTQYF
>TRBV5-1|TRBJ2-6
CASSLAGQGTSGANVLTF
>TRBV6-5|TRBJ1-1
CASTNSRPWRFEAFF
>TRBV20-1|TRBJ2-1
CSARRYNEQFF
>TRBV19|TRBJ1-1
CASRETGRTEAFF
>TRBV5-1|TRBJ2-7
CASRASSNEQYF
>TRBV28|TRBJ2-7
CASSLSPGQGGYEQYF
>TRBV4-1|TRBJ2-2
CASSQRSSGGPGTGELFF
>TRBV4-3|TRBJ1-2
CASSRSTPGGFNGYTF
>TRBV5-1|-
CASSSPRGDTYEQYF
>TRBV27|TRBJ2-1
CASSLYPTSGEYNEQFF
>TRBV5-1|TRBJ1-1
CASSSPLGQGRTEAFF
>TRBV7-9|TRBJ2-7
CASSARTSGISSYEQYF
>TRBV30|TRBJ2-6
CAWSEALQVSGANVLTF
>TRBV29-1|TRBJ2-1
CSVELGQGYNEQFF
>TRBV7-9|TRBJ1-6
CASSLRRQALGSPLHF
>TRBV7-8|TRBJ1-2
CASSLVTTGGHGYTF
>TRBV6-4|TRBJ2-6
CASSPQTGGALSGANVLTF
>TRBV6-1|TRBJ2-7
CASSARFYEQYF
>TRBV11-3|TRBJ2-7
CASSLGRASYEQYF
>TRBV18|TRBJ1-1
CASSPLGGSNTEAFF
>TRBV10-3|TRBJ2-7
CAISEGSRSYEQYF
>TRBV7-3|TRBJ2-1
CASSLMGLGEGQFF
>TRBV7-2|TRBJ2-7
CASSLQGAGSYEQYF
>TRBV10-2|TRBJ2-1
CASMRGGPLDSYNEQFF
>TRBV2|TRBJ1-3
CASSDPDRAGNTIYF
>TRBV5-1|TRBJ2-5
CASRSTPGGETQYF
>TRBV7-9|TRBJ1-1
CASSLESNTEAFF
>TRBV28|TRBJ1-1
CASSLAPVLNTEAFF
>TRBV18|TRBJ2-5
CASSPVPGPRGVQETQYF
>TRBV4-3|TRBJ1-2
CASSQDLPIGERRGYTF
>TRBV18|TRBJ1-5
CASSPNQGQPHQPQHF
>TRBV25-1|TRBJ2-7
CASSEFNGGMYEQYF
>TRBV4-1|TRBJ1-1
CASSQQGQWTEAFF
>TRBV5-1|TRBJ2-7
CASSLTGGQDEQYF
>TRBV10-3|TRBJ2-1
CAISDPEGGSNEQFF
>TRBV4-3|TRBJ1-4
CASSQGVNEKLSF
>TRBV5-4|TRBJ1-6
CASSLAGTGGNSPLHF
>TRBV7-9|TRBJ1-2
CASSLEAGANYGYTF
>TRBV5-1|TRBJ2-3
CASSRSGGGTDTQYF
>TRBV5-8|TRBJ1-5
CASSLSGDSNQPQHF
>TRBV28|TRBJ1-4
CASSRGQANEKLFF
>TRBV11-2|TRBJ2-7
CASTLGLNYEQYF
>TRBV5-6|TRBJ2-1
CASSLWRTYNEQFF
>TRBV4-1|TRBJ2-3
CASSQDFGEGRDTQYF
>TRBV6-6|TRBJ1-5
CASGPGQNVQPQHF
>TRBV9|TRBJ2-1
CASSADPGGLDEQFF